The rows below give T cell receptor beta chains drawn from one sample of a study of Ad26.COV2.S vaccination and SARS-CoV-2 variants. Produced via immunoSEQ multiplex PCR; TCRdb's table is partial and in-frame only. This repertoire shows roughly 500,000 clones, roughly 87% found once; its top ten account for 9.5% to 15%. The sample in question was peripheral blood, obtained in a trial of Ad26.COV2.S vaccine versus placebo. These receptors all come from a person between 18 and 60 years old who received the Ad26.COV2.S COVID-19 vaccine or a placebo. Both conserved end residues are part of each CDR3. Fields, in order: J gene, D gene, V gene, clone size, CDR3 DNA, CDR3 protein. A D gene is named only where the DNA matches it firmly. Not all rows give a size; the values are once, few, many and, for expanded clones, a class.

TRBJ2-2,TRBD2,TRBV2,-,TGTGCCAGCAAGGGGACTAGCGCGAACACCGGGGAGCTGTTTTTT,CASKGTSANTGELFF
TRBJ1-5,-,TRBV12-3/TRBV12-4,-,TGTGCCAGCAACCTTAGCAATCAGCCCCAGCATTTT,CASNLSNQPQHF
TRBJ2-3,-,TRBV2,once,TGTGCCAGCAGTGACGGAGGAGGTGGAATCGCAGATACGCAGTATTTT,CASSDGGGGIADTQYF
TRBJ1-5,TRBD1,TRBV6-5,-,TGTGCCAGCAGGACAGGGGGTGGCAATCAGCCCCAGCATTTT,CASRTGGGNQPQHF
TRBJ1-3,-,TRBV30,-,TGTGCCTGGAGTACACCGGGACTTACTCGTCCCATATATTTT,CAWSTPGLTRPIYF
TRBJ1-3,-,TRBV6-6,-,TGTGCCAGCAGTTACCGACCTGGACAGTTTGGAAACACCATATATTTT,CASSYRPGQFGNTIYF
TRBJ2-3,TRBD2,TRBV7-9,-,TGTGCCAGCAGCATAGCGGGAGCCGCAGATACGCAGTATTTT,CASSIAGAADTQYF
TRBJ1-1,-,TRBV11-2,-,TGTGCCAGCAGGCGCACACGGGGCAAGAACACTGAAGCTTTCTTT,CASRRTRGKNTEAFF
TRBJ2-7,TRBD2,TRBV6-5,-,TGTGCCAGCAGGGGGACTAGCGGGAGAAACGAGCAGTACTTC,CASRGTSGRNEQYF
TRBJ2-7,-,TRBV5-1,-,TGCGCCAGCAGCTTGGCGGGGGATGGGTTATACGAGCAGTACTTC,CASSLAGDGLYEQYF
TRBJ1-5,TRBD1,TRBV19,-,TGTGCCAGTAGTATGAGACAGGGGTTTCAGCCCCAGCATTTT,CASSMRQGFQPQHF
TRBJ1-2,-,TRBV19,once,TGTGCCAGTAGTATAGTGAACGGTCAGGGGAACGGCTACACCTTC,CASSIVNGQGNGYTF
TRBJ1-5,-,TRBV15,-,TGTGCCACCAGCAGAGGAGCAGAATTGGGGTCGGGGCAGCCCCAGCATTTT,CATSRGAELGSGQPQHF
TRBJ2-1,-,TRBV27,-,TGTGCCAGCAGTTTAGGGATAGCGTACTACAATGAGCAGTTCTTC,CASSLGIAYYNEQFF
TRBJ1-4,TRBD1,TRBV19,once,TGTGCCAGTAGTAAAGGACAGGGTTCAACTAATGAAAAACTGTTTTTT,CASSKGQGSTNEKLFF
TRBJ1-4,-,TRBV27,-,TGTGCCAGCAGTTCAATGACAGAAACGGAAAAACTGTTTTTT,CASSSMTETEKLFF
TRBJ2-1,TRBD2,TRBV28,-,TGTGCCAGCAGTTTCCCCATAGCGGGAACTCCCCCCCATGAGCAGTTCTTC,CASSFPIAGTPPHEQFF
TRBJ1-6,-,TRBV7-2,-,TGTGCCAGCAGCTTCCTTAACTCGAATAATTCACCCCTCCACTTT,CASSFLNSNNSPLHF
TRBJ2-7,-,TRBV18,-,TGTGCCAGCTCACCTTCACAGGGTTTCTCCTACGAGCAGTACTTC,CASSPSQGFSYEQYF
TRBJ1-5,-,TRBV4-1,few,TGCGCCAGCAGCCAAGACGGGCGGCCCCGCGGCGATCAGCCCCAGCATTTT,CASSQDGRPRGDQPQHF
TRBJ2-7,-,TRBV7-9,-,TGTGCCAGCAGCTTAGTCGGGGTCGAGCAGTACTTC,CASSLVGVEQYF
TRBJ2-1,TRBD1,TRBV3-1/TRBV3-2,-,TGTGCCAGCAGCCAAGGGCAGGGGGCTCTGATGGATGAGCAGTTCTTC,CASSQGQGALMDEQFF
TRBJ2-1,-,TRBV24-1,-,TGTGCCACCAGTGATCCCCCGGGCTCCTACAATGAGCAGTTCTTC,CATSDPPGSYNEQFF
TRBJ1-3,-,TRBV14,-,TGTGCCAGCAGCCACAGAGGGTCCCTCTCTGGAAACACCATATATTTT,CASSHRGSLSGNTIYF
TRBJ1-2,-,TRBV28,-,TGTGCCAGCAGTTTTTGGGATGGCGACTATGGCTACACCTTC,CASSFWDGDYGYTF
TRBJ2-7,-,TRBV19,-,TGTGCCAGTAGTACCCAACTCTCCTACGAGCAGTACTTC,CASSTQLSYEQYF
TRBJ2-1,TRBD2,TRBV19,-,TGTGCCAGTAGTATTAGCGGGGGGATGTACAATGAGCAGTTCTTC,CASSISGGMYNEQFF
TRBJ2-2,-,TRBV24-1,-,TGTGCCACCAGTGACCGCCACCGTACCGGGGAGCTGTTTTTT,CATSDRHRTGELFF
TRBJ2-5,TRBD2,TRBV7-2,-,TGTGCCAGCAGCGCTACTAGCGGCCAAGAGACCCAGTACTTC,CASSATSGQETQYF
TRBJ2-7,-,TRBV14,-,TGTGCCAGCAGCCAAGGTAGCCCCAGGAGGATCTACGAGCAGTACTTC,CASSQGSPRRIYEQYF
TRBJ2-1,TRBD2,TRBV5-5,-,TGTGCCAGCAGCTTGGACCCAGCGGGAACGTTCAATGAGCAGTTCTTC,CASSLDPAGTFNEQFF
TRBJ2-7,TRBD2,TRBV27,-,TGTGCCAGCAGCCTCTCCGGGACTAGCGGTTACGAGCAGTACTTC,CASSLSGTSGYEQYF
TRBJ2-6,TRBD1,TRBV30,-,TGTGCCTGGAGTAAGGACAGGATACGTACTGGGGCCAACGTCCTGACTTTC,CAWSKDRIRTGANVLTF
TRBJ2-1,-,TRBV2,-,TGTGCCAGTACTAGAGATCCCCTGGGTGAGCAGTTCTTC,CASTRDPLGEQFF
TRBJ1-5,-,TRBV28,-,TGTGCCAGCAGTTTGGCAGGGAGCAATCAGCCCCAGCATTTT,CASSLAGSNQPQHF
TRBJ1-4,-,TRBV15,-,TGTGCCACCAGCAGAGCCGCCCGACAGATTGAAAAACTGTTTTTT,CATSRAARQIEKLFF
TRBJ2-5,TRBD1,TRBV7-9,once,TGTGCCAGCAGCTACAGGGGTGGTCTTGAGACCCAGTACTTC,CASSYRGGLETQYF
TRBJ1-1,-,TRBV11-3,-,TGTGCCAGCAGCTTATCCCCGAACACTGAAGCTTTCTTT,CASSLSPNTEAFF
TRBJ2-1,TRBD2,TRBV15,-,TGTGCCACCAGCAGTGGAGGGCTAGCGGGAATCCCGGGGTTCTTC,CATSSGGLAGIPGFF
TRBJ1-4,TRBD1,TRBV5-1,-,TGCGCCAGCAGCGGCGGGACAGGGGTTGAAAAACTGTTTTTT,CASSGGTGVEKLFF
TRBJ2-2,-,TRBV7-6,few,TGTGCCAGCAGCTTAATCACAGGGCCCACCGGGGAGCTGTTTTTT,CASSLITGPTGELFF
TRBJ1-5,-,TRBV9,-,TGTGCCAGCAGTGTGGACAGTGGACAGCCCCAGCATTTT,CASSVDSGQPQHF
TRBJ1-6,-,TRBV4-3,-,TGCGCCAGCAGCCAAGTTGGGAGCAGCTCCTATAATTCACCCCTCCACTTT,CASSQVGSSSYNSPLHF
TRBJ2-7,TRBD2,TRBV28,-,TGTGCCAGCTCCTTTCTAGCGGGGGCCCTCTACGAGCAGTACTTC,CASSFLAGALYEQYF
TRBJ2-1,-,TRBV29-1,-,TGCAGCGTCTATACTAGTCCCCGCTGGAATGAGCAGTTCTTC,CSVYTSPRWNEQFF
TRBJ1-1,-,TRBV9,-,TGTGCCAGCAGCGTTGGGCAGGGTTCTGAAGCTTTCTTT,CASSVGQGSEAFF
TRBJ2-7,-,TRBV7-9,once,TGTGCCAGCAGCAGCCCTCGGGACGGGAGCTCCTACGAGCAGTACTTC,CASSSPRDGSSYEQYF
TRBJ2-1,TRBD2,TRBV18,-,TGTGCCAGCTCAGCGGGACTAGCGGGAGCGGCTGGGGCCAGTGAGCAGTTCTTC,CASSAGLAGAAGASEQFF
TRBJ1-4,-,TRBV7-8,-,TGTGCCAGCAGCTTCTCCAGGGCCTATAATGAAAAACTGTTTTTT,CASSFSRAYNEKLFF